Listed here are 27 T cell receptor beta chains from one sample, sequenced in a study of blood T cell repertoires in COVID-19. Assay: immunoSEQ multiplex PCR; the TCRdb copy retains only in-frame clones and omits some. The sample holds around 30,000 clones; 85% to 90% are singletons and the top ten take approximately 13%. Sequencing was performed on peripheral blood. The receptors here all came from a man in his 70s with active COVID-19.

The gene calls are TRBV27 and TRBJ1-5, with 8 bases identical to TRBD1. Unmatched junction bases numbered 13, after V lost 6 bases and J lost 6 bases. The CDR3 is 16 residues long. Germline lookup yields CDR1 MNHEY and CDR2 SMNVEV (reference sequence). The chain's CDR3 is CASSQTHGTGGQPQHF. CDR3 coding DNA: TGTGCCAGCAGCCAAACACATGGGACAGGAGGTCAGCCCCAGCATTTT.

The chain is built from TRBV4-3 and TRBJ1-2; tentative D call: TRBD1 (5 bases). This CDR3 spans 13 amino acids. CDR1 is LGHNA, CDR2 YSLEER, per germline. The V end was cut by 0 bases, the J end by 7 bases, with 9 bases between. CDR3 residues: CASSQDRAAGYTF. CDR3 DNA sequence: TGCGCCAGCAGCCAAGACAGGGCGGCTGGCTACACCTTC.

This chain uses TRBV2 with TRBJ1-6, with 7 bases aligning to TRBD1. This CDR3 is 16 amino acids long. Germline CDR1 SNHLY, CDR2 FYNNEI. V shed 7 bases, J shed 9 bases, and the junction held 15 bases outside the gene matches. CDR3 DNA sequence: TGTGCCAGCACGAGGGTACAGGGGACATCGACTTCACCCCTCCACTTT. It specifies CASTRVQGTSTSPLHF. Full variable domain (outside the CDR3, taken from reference TRBV2 and TRBJ1-6): EPEVTQTPSHQVTQMGQEVILRCVPISNHLYFYWYRQILGQKVEFLVSFYNNEISEKSEIFDDQFSVERPDGSNFTLKIRSTKLEDSAMYFCASTRVQGTSTSPLHFGNGTRLTVT.

V usage is TRBV6-5 and J usage is TRBJ1-2; the match to TRBD1 covers 7 bases. Germline V lookup: CDR1 MNHEY, CDR2 SVGAGI. J was trimmed by 2 bases and V by 7 bases; bases with no gene match: 7. The CDR3 spans 14 residues. The CDR3: CASNTRDRNYGYTF. In nucleotides, the CDR3 is TGTGCCAGCAATACAAGGGACAGAAACTATGGCTACACCTTC.

The CDR3 region has the DNA TGTGCCAGCAGTTCGCCGGGACTAGCGACTGGCATTCAGTACTTC. It is translated as CASSSPGLATGIQYF. The J gene is TRBJ2-4, the V gene TRBV28; TRBD2 matches 10 bases. This CDR3 is 15 amino acids long. Germline CDR1 MDHEN, CDR2 SYDVKM. Losses at the gene ends were 4 bases for V and 9 bases for J; bases not matched to a gene: 9.

The rearrangement uses TRBV12-3 or TRBV12-4 and TRBJ1-2; 7 positions match TRBD1. CDR3 size: 13 residues. Trimming removed 3 bases from V and 8 bases from J; junction bases left unmatched: 6. In nucleotides, the CDR3 is TGTGCCAGCAGTTTCAGGGGGTCTTGGGGCTACACCTTC. Protein: CASSFRGSWGYTF.

The rearrangement joins TRBV10-3 to TRBJ1-2; D is possibly TRBD1 (6 bases). Trimming removed 7 bases at V and 2 bases at J, with 17 bases between. CDR1 and CDR2 (germline): ENHRY, SYGVKD. The CDR3 covers 15 residues. CDR3 amino acids: CAIMGGGGINYGYTF. The CDR3 DNA reads as TGTGCCATCATGGGCGGGGGCGGAATAAACTATGGCTACACCTTC.

The V and J genes are TRBV5-5 and TRBJ2-1; TRBD2 matches at 11 bases. From germline, CDR1 is SGHKS and CDR2 YYEKEE (reference sequence). Trimming took 0 bases from V and 8 from J; bases not matched to a gene: 7. The CDR3 loop spans 16 amino acids. This CDR3 is CASSLAPLAGGYEQFF. The CDR3 DNA follows: TGTGCCAGCAGCTTGGCCCCGTTAGCGGGAGGGTATGAGCAGTTCTTC. The whole variable domain, remainder taken from reference TRBV5-5 and TRBJ2-1, is DAGVTQSPTHLIKTRGQQVTLRCSPISGHKSVSWYQQVLGQGPQFIFQYYEKEERGRGNFPDRFSARQFPNYSSELNVNALLLGDSALYLCASSLAPLAGGYEQFFGPGTRLTVL.

This chain joins TRBV7-2 and TRBJ2-7, with 11 bases matching TRBD2. The V gene end was trimmed by 7 bases and the J gene end by 4 bases; junction bases not matched to a gene: 6. CDR1 SGHTA and CDR2 FQGNSA come from the germline V gene. The CDR3 is 14 amino acids. As DNA, the CDR3 is TGTGCCAGCACCTCATCTAGCGGGAGGTACGAGCAGTACTTC. Its translation: CASTSSSGRYEQYF.

The genes are TRBV4-3 and TRBJ2-5; TRBD1 is a possible D gene (5 bases). The CDR3 runs 15 residues. The V end was cut by 0 bases, the J end by 4 bases, with 12 bases between. Germline CDR1 and CDR2: LGHNA and YSLEER. The CDR3 reads CASSQDYQGPETQYF. The DNA of the CDR3 is TGCGCCAGCAGCCAAGATTATCAGGGTCCAGAGACCCAGTACTTC.

This chain joins TRBV23-1 and TRBJ2-7, with D perhaps TRBD1 (6 bases). TRBV23-1 is marked as an open reading frame, function uncertain. V was clipped by 1 base and J by 5 bases, with 9 bases between them. There are 13 residues in the CDR3. The CDR3 here is CASSQWYRDEQYF. DNA of the CDR3: TGCGCCAGCAGTCAATGGTACAGGGACGAGCAGTACTTC.

This clone is a singleton in its sample. In DNA form, the CDR3 reads TGTGCCAGCACAGGGAGGTGGGATTCACCCCTCCACTTT. Amino acids: CASTGRWDSPLHF. The chain recombines TRBV12-3 or TRBV12-4 with TRBJ1-6, with D perhaps matching TRBD1 (5 bases). V shed 7 bases and J shed 8 bases, with 12 bases lying between them. The CDR3 is 13 residues long.

The J gene is TRBJ2-7, the V gene TRBV7-2, with 9 nucleotides matching TRBD1. Unmatched junction bases numbered 5, after V lost 5 bases and J lost 0 bases. The CDR3 consists of 15 residues. Germline V lookup: CDR1 SGHTA, CDR2 FQGNSA. The CDR3 reads CASSPGQGYSYEQYF. The CDR3 DNA reads as TGTGCCAGCAGCCCGGGACAGGGATACTCCTACGAGCAGTACTTC.

The rearrangement joins TRBV7-2 to TRBJ2-2; 14 bases match TRBD2. The trim removed 7 bases at V and 8 bases at J, leaving 15 bases unmatched. Germline CDR1 is SGHTA and CDR2 is FQGNSA. The CDR3 runs 18 residues. The chain's CDR3 is CASNPSGTSGRVSGELFF. The CDR3 DNA is TGTGCCAGCAACCCCTCCGGGACTAGCGGGAGAGTGTCGGGGGAGCTGTTTTTT.

The V call is TRBV27, the J call TRBJ1-6; TRBD1 might be the D (5 bases). The V end was cut by 9 bases, the J end by 7 bases, with 19 bases between. CDR1 is MNHEY and CDR2 is SMNVEV in the germline V gene (reference sequence). This CDR3 has 15 residues. Written as DNA, the CDR3 is TGTGCCAGTCGAACCGGAGGGGCTTTGAATTCACCCCTCCACTTT. Translated, it gives CASRTGGALNSPLHF.

This clone occurred once. The chain recombines TRBV7-9 with TRBJ2-1; 8 bases are a match to TRBD1. Germline V gives CDR1 SEHNR, CDR2 FQNEAQ (reference sequence). The CDR3 consists of 16 residues. V gave up 3 bases and J gave up 4 bases; unmatched junction bases: 8. CDR3 residues: CASSFGQGVKYNEQFF. DNA for the CDR3: TGTGCCAGCAGCTTCGGACAGGGCGTTAAGTACAATGAGCAGTTCTTC.

The chain combines TRBV5-1 with TRBJ2-7; tentatively, D is TRBD1 (6 bases). The CDR3 totals 13 residues. Trimming cost V 4 bases and J 2 bases, with 10 bases left between them. CDR1 and CDR2 (germline): SGHRS, YFSETQ. In DNA, the CDR3 is TGCGCCAGCAGCCGGGACAAAGCCTACGAGCAGTACTTC. Protein sequence: CASSRDKAYEQYF.

The gene calls are TRBV21-1 and TRBJ2-5; TRBD1 is the table's D call and was not checked against the DNA. TRBV21-1 is noted as a pseudogene. This CDR3 spans 15 amino acids. CDR3 region: CASRGVQGRKETQYF. In nucleotides, the CDR3 is TGTGCCAGCAGGGGGGTACAGGGACGGAAAGAGACCCAGTACTTC.

Here the CDR3 reads CASRNSGNNQPQHF. The DNA for the CDR3 is TGTGCCAGCAGGAATTCAGGAAACAATCAGCCCCAGCATTTT. This chain uses TRBV6-5 with TRBJ1-5; no clear D. CDR3 size: 14 residues. The germline V and J ends were trimmed by 6 bases and 3 bases, with 12 bases remaining between them. CDR1 and CDR2 from the germline V gene are MNHEY and SVGAGI.

The rearrangement joins TRBV12-3 or TRBV12-4 to TRBJ2-5; D is undetermined. V was trimmed by 3 bases and J by 5 bases, leaving 4 bases between them. The CDR3 has 11 amino acids. For the CDR3, the DNA is TGTGCCAGCAGTTTCCGGGAGACCCAGTACTTC. This translates into CASSFRETQYF.

V gene TRBV12-3 or TRBV12-4 combines with J gene TRBJ2-1; D possibly corresponds to TRBD1 (6 bases). Trimming removed 3 bases at V and 6 bases at J, with 9 bases between. The CDR3 spans 13 residues. The CDR3 protein is CASSLNRVNEQFF. In nucleotides, the CDR3 is TGTGCCAGCAGTTTGAACAGGGTCAATGAGCAGTTCTTC.

The chain couples TRBV9 to TRBJ2-3, with a possible D match to TRBD2 (6 bases). The CDR3 runs 15 residues. V shed 2 bases and J shed 3 bases, with 13 bases lying between them. Germline V lookup: CDR1 SGDLS, CDR2 YYNGEE. The CDR3 region is CASSVIADQTDTQYF. The CDR3 bases are TGTGCCAGCAGCGTCATAGCGGATCAAACAGATACGCAGTATTTT.

This chain links TRBV18 with TRBJ2-7; the match to TRBD1 covers 8 bases. CDR1 is KGHSH and CDR2 is LQKENI in the germline V gene. The CDR3 has 14 residues. Trimming took 6 bases from V and 4 from J; bases not matched to a gene: 8. This CDR3 is CASSQDRANYEQYF. DNA for the CDR3: TGTGCCAGCTCCCAGGACAGGGCGAATTACGAGCAGTACTTC.

The J gene is TRBJ2-2, the V gene TRBV25-1; 8 bases fit TRBD2. After removal of 8 bases from V and 5 bases from J, the junction contained 7 bases not matched to a gene. The CDR3 is 14 residues long. CDR1 is MGHDK, CDR2 SYGVNS, per germline. CDR3 bases: TGTGCCAGCCAAAGCGGGAGTTTAACCGGGGAGCTGTTTTTT. This gives the protein CASQSGSLTGELFF.

V gene TRBV28 combines with J gene TRBJ2-7; D perhaps matches TRBD1 (6 bases). Germline CDR1 reads MDHEN; CDR2 reads SYDVKM. CDR3 length: 15 residues. Trimming left V 2 bases short and J 2 bases short, with 13 bases between. The chain's CDR3 is CASSLGGTPTYEQYF. CDR3 bases: TGTGCCAGCAGTTTAGGTGGGACACCCACCTACGAGCAGTACTTC.

This chain joins TRBV9 and TRBJ2-2; possibly TRBD2 for D (6 bases). Trimming took 0 bases from V and 1 from J, leaving 13 bases between them. CDR3 size: 17 residues. Germline-derived CDR1 and CDR2 are SGDLS and YYNGEE. The CDR3 DNA reads as TGTGCCAGCAGCGTAGTCCCTCTAGCGTGGAACACCGGGGAGCTGTTTTTT. Protein: CASSVVPLAWNTGELFF.

This rearrangement joins TRBV19 to TRBJ1-4; possibly TRBD1 for D (5 bases). Germline-derived CDR1 and CDR2 are LNHDA and SQIVND (reference sequence). The ends were cut back, 7 bases at V and 6 bases at J, with 12 bases in the middle. The CDR3 totals 13 residues. The CDR3, as DNA: TGTGCCAGTACCACTGGACAAGATGAAAAACTGTTTTTT. It yields the protein CASTTGQDEKLFF. Combining the CDR3 with reference TRBV19 and TRBJ1-4 gives the whole variable domain DGGITQSPKYLFRKEGQNVTLSCEQNLNHDAMYWYRQDPGQGLRLIYYSQIVNDFQKGDIAEGYSVSREKKESFPLTVTSAQKNPTAFYLCASTTGQDEKLFFGSGTQLSVL.